The present T cell receptor (beta chain) was sequenced within a study of post-analysis software for immune sequencing data. Study details: Multiple sclerosis in the patients followed relapsing-remitting, secondary progressive and progressive-relapsing courses. General study findings and limits: Samples sharing a preparation batch grouped tightly together when assessed by F measure. Elevated frequency relative to controls characterized a handful of TRBV segments in patients, TRBV5-6, TRBV5-1 and TRBV20-1 among them.

In regard to this clonotype: Its target is unknown.

Germline V CDR1 and CDR2: MNHEY, SVGAGI. Trimming removed 6 bases from V and 14 bases from J, with 20 bases in between. This CDR3 is built from 14 residues. Sequencing libraries made from TCR beta cDNA carried unique molecular identifiers. T cells numbering about 0.85 to 10 million yielded cDNA molecules that totaled about 500,000. A single record per CDR3 protein comes from TCRdb applying MiXCR to the PCR reads. This sample yields roughly 600,000 distinct CDR3 sequences, of which 44% are seen a single time; under 2% belongs to the top ten. This TCR came from a girl aged 10 to 17 with multiple sclerosis. Sequencing was done on a sample of blood. The J gene is TRBJ1-6, the V gene TRBV6-5; D remains unclear. The CDR3 DNA sequence: TGTGCCAGCAGAGCCTCGGGCGGTGGCAACACCCTCCACTTT. This codes for CASRASGGGNTLHF.